These 10 T cell receptor beta chains were all obtained from the same sample, sequenced in a study of response to subunit inactivated influenza vaccine. TCRdb recomputed calls from the RT-PCR reads with MiXCR, one row per CDR3 protein. The table includes approximately 520,000 distinct CDR3 sequences, 25% detected once. The material sequenced was CD4+ T cells sorted from PBMCs, taken roughly 5 days after vaccination. The receptors derive from a man aged 45-65 years who received an inactivated influenza vaccine.

This clonotype was seen a handful of times. The gene calls are TRBV4-2 and TRBJ2-2; 10 bases match TRBD2. The germline CDR1 and CDR2 sequences are LGHNA and YNFKEQ. Trimming removed 3 bases from V and 2 bases from J; junction bases left unmatched: 9. CDR3 length equals 18 residues. Written as DNA, the CDR3 is TGTGCCAGCAGCCACCAAGCGGGGGGGCGTCCAAACACCGGGGAGCTGTTTTTT. Translated, it gives CASSHQAGGRPNTGELFF.

This clonotype came up a few times. The chain couples TRBV20-1 to TRBJ2-2; D uncertain. The V gene's germline CDR1 is DFQATT and CDR2 SNEGSKA (reference sequence). Deletions cut 5 bases from V and 3 bases from J, with 16 bases between. This CDR3 is built from 15 residues. The CDR3 DNA sequence: TGCAGTGCTGCCGACACTATTGGGGACACCGGGGAGCTGTTTTTT. Its translation is CSAADTIGDTGELFF.

The V and J genes are TRBV20-1 and TRBJ1-5, with 9 bases lining up with TRBD1. The CDR3 has 15 residues. The germline CDR1 and CDR2 sequences are DFQATT and SNEGSKA (reference sequence). V shed 6 bases, J shed 7 bases, and the junction held 13 bases outside the gene matches. The CDR3 DNA follows: TGCAGTGCCCACTCCCCCGGGACAGGGTACCAGCCCCAGCATTTT. It specifies CSAHSPGTGYQPQHF.

V and J are TRBV6-1 and TRBJ1-2; D perhaps matches TRBD1 (5 bases). The germline CDR1 and CDR2 sequences are MNHNS and SASEGT. Trimming removed 8 bases at V and 8 bases at J, with 18 bases between. This CDR3 has 13 residues. The CDR3 sequence is CASHPNRSGGYTF. The CDR3 DNA sequence: TGTGCCAGCCACCCAAACAGGAGCGGGGGCTACACCTTC.

The V and J genes are TRBV6-1 and TRBJ2-7, with D maybe TRBD2 (6 bases). Germline CDR1 reads MNHNS; CDR2 reads SASEGT. The V end lost 6 bases, the J end lost 3 bases, and 12 bases lay between the germline ends. The CDR3 length is 13 residues. As DNA, the CDR3 is TGTGCCAGCAGGGCGCCGGGGGTCTACGAGCAGTACTTC. Translated: CASRAPGVYEQYF.

The V gene is TRBV11-2, the J gene TRBJ2-7, with TRBD2 identical over 11 bases. Germline assignment: CDR1 SGHAT and CDR2 FQNNGV. V was pared by 5 bases and J by 2 bases, with 5 bases of the junction left unmatched. The CDR3 totals 15 residues. The CDR3 bases are TGTGCCAGCAGCGGCGGGACTAGCGGACCCTACGAGCAGTACTTC. The encoded protein is CASSGGTSGPYEQYF.

The chain recombines TRBV20-1 with TRBJ2-1; TRBD2 matches 8 bases. The CDR3 totals 18 residues. V was pared by 2 bases and J by 0 bases, with 12 bases of the junction left unmatched. Looked up from germline, CDR1 is DFQATT and CDR2 is SNEGSKA (reference sequence). CDR3 sequence (DNA): TGCAGTGCTAGATCGGCGGGAGGCCCGCAGAGCTCCTACAATGAGCAGTTCTTC. Residues: CSARSAGGPQSSYNEQFF.

This chain connects TRBV10-3 to TRBJ2-1; the match to TRBD2 covers 8 bases. Per the germline V gene, CDR1 is ENHRY and CDR2 is SYGVKD. The length of the CDR3 is 17 residues. Trimming removed 4 bases from V and 3 bases from J; junction bases left unmatched: 11. The chain's CDR3 is CAISGSGGRTNYNEQFF. CDR3 sequence (DNA): TGTGCCATCAGTGGGTCAGGCGGGAGGACTAACTACAATGAGCAGTTCTTC.

The V gene is TRBV6-6, the J gene TRBJ2-1, with a possible D match to TRBD1 (6 bases). Germline loops: CDR1 MNHNY, CDR2 SVGAGI (reference sequence). V was pared by 9 bases and J by 9 bases, with 12 bases between. This CDR3 comprises 11 residues. The chain's CDR3 is CASSTGSEQFF. CDR3 nucleotides: TGTGCCAGTTCGACAGGAAGTGAGCAGTTCTTC.

This clonotype was detected a few times. The CDR3 loop reads CASSQDLGLVPYSYNEQFF. In DNA, the CDR3 is TGTGCCAGCAGCCAAGATCTAGGATTAGTGCCCTACTCCTACAATGAGCAGTTCTTC. The chain couples TRBV4-2 to TRBJ2-1; D unclear. Trimming stripped 0 bases from V and 0 bases from J, with 18 bases between. This CDR3 has 19 amino acids. Germline CDR1 reads LGHNA; CDR2 reads YNFKEQ.